This TCR beta chain derives from a study of blood T cell repertoires in COVID-19. Overall study: T cells, B-cell-depleted T cells, or PBMCs supplied cDNA or gDNA.

Methods used by the authors: Reference gene primer amplification gave estimated nucleated cell counts. TCRdb's table, derived via immunoSEQ multiplex PCR, lists solely in-frame clones and lacks some. The V and J calls and clone size were taken over from that table, and D and trimming were inferred from the DNA. The table has over 60,000 clones, less than 95% seen once. With V trimmed by 5 bases and J by 3 bases, 10 bases remained unmatched. This CDR3 is built from 16 residues. Per the germline V gene, CDR1 is SGHTA and CDR2 is FQGNSA. The source of this sequence is a man in his forties or fifties with COVID-19, enrolled during active disease. The sample consisted of peripheral blood. The chain carries TRBV7-2 and TRBJ1-3; TRBD1 aligns across 7 bases. The CDR3 loop reads CASSPSLTGFGNTIYF. The DNA for the CDR3 is TGTGCCAGCAGCCCCTCCCTGACAGGGTTTGGAAACACCATATATTTT.